These T cell receptor beta chains were read from a single sample in a study of T cells after yellow fever vaccination. TCRdb fed the 5' RACE reads into MiXCR, producing one record per CDR3 protein. The sample includes 610,000 or so distinct CDR3 sequences, over 9% of them seen just once. The sequenced sample was PBMCs, obtained on the day of the yellow fever booster vaccination. These receptors were collected from a man aged 30 to 45 who received the YFV17D yellow fever vaccine. Each CDR3 is given with its conserved first and last residue. The D gene is left open where the match is weak. Where a row states a size, it is once, few, many or the class of an expanded clone; other rows omit it.

TRBJ2-3,TRBV11-2,15,NA,NA,TGTGCCAGCAGCTCCCTCGGGGCCTCGAGGGATACGCAGTATTTT,CASSSLGASRDTQYF
TRBJ2-2,TRBV24-1,13,NA,few,TGTGCCACCAGTGGGCTTCCCACCGGGGAGCTGTTTTTT,CATSGLPTGELFF
TRBJ1-2,TRBV5-1,14,NA,few,TGCGCCAGCAGCTTGGACAGCAAGCTCTATGGCTACACCTTC,CASSLDSKLYGYTF
TRBJ2-7,TRBV19,15,TRBD2,few,TGTGCCAGTAGTATTGGTAGCGGGATTGGTTACGAGCAGTACTTC,CASSIGSGIGYEQYF
TRBJ2-2,TRBV20-1,15,TRBD1,NA,TGCAGTGCTAGACCTAGGCAGGGGGCAACCGGGGAGCTGTTTTTT,CSARPRQGATGELFF
TRBJ1-5,TRBV12-3/TRBV12-4,14,NA,many,TGTGCCAGCAGTTTTCAACTTCGCAATCAGCCCCAGCATTTT,CASSFQLRNQPQHF
TRBJ2-4,TRBV28,22,TRBD2,few,TGTGCCAGCAGTTTGAGCACTAGCGGGAGGGCCAAGGAACCGCGAGCCAAAAACATTCAGTACTTC,CASSLSTSGRAKEPRAKNIQYF
TRBJ1-3,TRBV7-9,17,TRBD1,NA,TGTGCCAGCAGCGTGACAGGGAAGGAGAGGACTGGAAACACCATATATTTT,CASSVTGKERTGNTIYF
TRBJ2-1,TRBV5-1,20,TRBD2,NA,TGCGCCAGCAGCTCCCCCGCCGGGACTAGCGGGCGTTACTCCTACAATGAGCAGTTCTTC,CASSSPAGTSGRYSYNEQFF
TRBJ2-7,TRBV19,14,NA,NA,TGTGCCAGTACCTCCCCGGGCCACTCCTACGAGCAGTACTTC,CASTSPGHSYEQYF
TRBJ2-7,TRBV29-1,17,NA,NA,TGCAGCGTTGAAGGGCCACCGACGAGAAGCGGAGGGTACGAGCAGTACTTC,CSVEGPPTRSGGYEQYF
TRBJ2-1,TRBV7-2,14,NA,NA,TGTGCCAGCAGCTTACGAGGGATCTACAATGAGCAGTTCTTC,CASSLRGIYNEQFF
TRBJ2-5,TRBV5-1,15,TRBD1,few,TGCGCCAGCAGCAAATCCGGGACAGGGAAAGAGACCCAGTACTTC,CASSKSGTGKETQYF
TRBJ2-1,TRBV5-1,15,NA,many,TGTGCCAGCAGCTTAGTTGCGGGCTCCTACAATGAGCAGTTCTTC,CASSLVAGSYNEQFF
TRBJ2-7,TRBV13,13,TRBD2,few,TGTGCCACCTATAGCGGGAGGTCCTACGAGCAGTACTTC,CATYSGRSYEQYF
TRBJ2-5,TRBV7-2,14,NA,NA,TGTGCCAGCAGCTTAAACGGGGCTAAGGAGACCCAGTACTTC,CASSLNGAKETQYF
TRBJ2-5,TRBV10-3,14,NA,few,TGTGCCATCCGTGGGGCTAGCAGACAAGAGACCCAGTACTTC,CAIRGASRQETQYF
TRBJ2-7,TRBV12-3/TRBV12-4,14,NA,NA,TGTGCCAGCAGTTTAGCGAAGGTCTCCTACGAGCAGTACTTC,CASSLAKVSYEQYF
TRBJ2-1,TRBV4-3,15,NA,few,TGCGCCAGCAGCCAAGATAGGGTCTCCTACAATGAGCAGTTCTTC,CASSQDRVSYNEQFF
TRBJ1-6,TRBV20-1,13,NA,few,TGCAGTGCTGGGACACTTTATAATTCACCCCTCCACTTT,CSAGTLYNSPLHF
TRBJ2-1,TRBV4-3,17,NA,NA,TGCGCCAGCAGCCAAGTGTCCCCCGGGGGATCCTACAATGAGCAGTTCTTC,CASSQVSPGGSYNEQFF
TRBJ2-3,TRBV7-9,12,NA,NA,TGTGCCAGCAGCCCCCGATTTGGTACGCAGTATTTT,CASSPRFGTQYF
TRBJ1-1,TRBV20-1,10,NA,few,TGCAGTGCCCGGATCACTGAAGCTTTCTTT,CSARITEAFF
TRBJ1-5,TRBV4-3,17,NA,NA,TGCGCCAGCAGCCAAGTAATAGGAGGGAATGGCAATCAGCCCCAGCATTTT,CASSQVIGGNGNQPQHF
TRBJ2-7,TRBV7-2,14,NA,NA,TGTGCCAGCAGCTTATGGGGCCCGAGTGACGAGCAGTACTTC,CASSLWGPSDEQYF
TRBJ2-4,TRBV20-1,14,NA,NA,TGCAGTGCTAGAGGTACCGGTGTTAAAAACATTCAGTACTTC,CSARGTGVKNIQYF
TRBJ2-3,TRBV10-3,14,NA,NA,TGTGCCATCAGTTCCTCCAGGGAGGCAGATACGCAGTATTTT,CAISSSREADTQYF
TRBJ2-1,TRBV30,19,TRBD2,few,TGTGCCTGGAGTGTTGGTCCCCTTTTAGCGGGGATTCCCTACAATGAGCAGTTCTTC,CAWSVGPLLAGIPYNEQFF
TRBJ2-1,TRBV6-4,17,NA,NA,TGTGCCAGCAGCCCCAAACTAGCTCCTGTCTCCTACAATGAGCAGTTCTTC,CASSPKLAPVSYNEQFF
TRBJ2-7,TRBV7-2,11,NA,NA,TGTGCCAGCAGCGCAGGGGTTTGGCAGTACTTC,CASSAGVWQYF
TRBJ2-5,TRBV6-5,15,NA,few,TGTGCCAGCAGTTACTCCGGGCACTCCCAAGAGACCCAGTACTTC,CASSYSGHSQETQYF
TRBJ2-5,TRBV7-2,13,NA,NA,TGTGCCAGCAACCCTGGGGATCGTCAGACCCAGTACTTC,CASNPGDRQTQYF
TRBJ2-4,TRBV29-1,13,NA,few,TGCAGCGTTGTAGACTTAGCCAAAAACATTCAGTACTTC,CSVVDLAKNIQYF
TRBJ2-1,TRBV29-1,16,TRBD1,NA,TGCAGCGTTCTTATACAGGGGGCGCGTTCCTACAATGAGCAGTTCTTC,CSVLIQGARSYNEQFF
TRBJ2-3,TRBV29-1,12,NA,few,TGCAGCTACGGGGTAGGGAGAGATACGCAGTATTTT,CSYGVGRDTQYF
TRBJ2-4,TRBV9,17,TRBD1,few,TGTGCCAGCAGCCCACCGGGACAGGGGTTAGCCAAAAACATTCAGTACTTC,CASSPPGQGLAKNIQYF
TRBJ2-1,TRBV20-1,18,TRBD2,few,TGCAGTGCTCCGGGACTAGCGGGAGGTGTCGGCTCCTACAATGAGCAGTTCTTC,CSAPGLAGGVGSYNEQFF
TRBJ2-1,TRBV5-1,16,TRBD2,NA,TGCGCCAGCAGCTTGGGAGGACTAGCGGAAGAGGGGGTGCAGTTCTTC,CASSLGGLAEEGVQFF
TRBJ2-7,TRBV29-1,12,NA,few,TGCAGCGTTAGGGCAGGGTGGTACGAGCAGTACTTC,CSVRAGWYEQYF
TRBJ2-2,TRBV5-1,17,TRBD2,few,TGCGCCAGCAGCTTCTCACTAGCGGGTGCGACCGGCGGGGAGCTGTTTTTT,CASSFSLAGATGGELFF
TRBJ2-2,TRBV12-3/TRBV12-4,19,TRBD1,NA,TGTGCCAGCAGTTTGGATAGGGACAGGGGGTCATCGAACACCGGGGAGCTGTTTTTT,CASSLDRDRGSSNTGELFF
TRBJ2-1,TRBV7-8,14,TRBD2,few,TGTGCCAGCAGCTTTCGGGAGGTGGAAAATGAGCAGTTCTTC,CASSFREVENEQFF
TRBJ1-1,TRBV20-1,11,NA,few,TGCAGTGCTATTCCGACGACTGAAGCTTTCTTT,CSAIPTTEAFF
TRBJ1-2,TRBV20-1,13,TRBD1,NA,TGCAGTGCTGAGGGACAGGGGGTCTATGGCTACACCTTC,CSAEGQGVYGYTF
TRBJ2-2,TRBV10-1,13,NA,NA,TGCGCCAGCACAGCCCGGTTGGCCGGGGAGCTGTTTTTT,CASTARLAGELFF
TRBJ2-7,TRBV10-3,15,NA,NA,TGTGCCATCAGTGGAGAGGCAGGGGGGAAGTACGAGCAGTACTTC,CAISGEAGGKYEQYF
TRBJ2-6,TRBV5-6,17,TRBD1,NA,TGTGCCAGCAGCTCTTCAGGGGGCCTCTCTGGGGCCAACGTCCTGACTTTC,CASSSSGGLSGANVLTF
TRBJ2-7,TRBV30,12,NA,few,TGTGCCAGCACAGGTATCTCCTACGAGCAGTACTTC,CASTGISYEQYF
TRBJ2-5,TRBV4-3,15,TRBD2,few,TGCGCCAGCAGCCAAGATCTAGCGGGAGTTGGGACCCAGTACTTC,CASSQDLAGVGTQYF
TRBJ1-4,TRBV2,15,TRBD1,NA,TGTGCCAGCAGAATGCGACAGGGGGACAATGAAAAACTGTTTTTT,CASRMRQGDNEKLFF
TRBJ2-1,TRBV29-1,15,NA,few,TGCAGCGCCGTGGCGGGGCGAAGCTCCTACAATGAGCAGTTCTTC,CSAVAGRSSYNEQFF
TRBJ2-3,TRBV27,16,TRBD2,few,TGTGCCAGCAGTTTATCGTTAGCGGGAGTTGCAGATACGCAGTATTTT,CASSLSLAGVADTQYF
TRBJ2-4,TRBV3-1,15,TRBD2,NA,TGTGCCAGCAGCCAGATGGGACTAGTCAAAAACATTCAGTACTTC,CASSQMGLVKNIQYF
TRBJ1-3,TRBV2,13,NA,NA,TGTGCCAGCACCTCGTCCCCTGGAAACACCATATATTTT,CASTSSPGNTIYF
TRBJ2-1,TRBV10-3,14,TRBD2,NA,TGTGCCATCAGCGGCCGGGAGGGTCACAATGAGCAGTTCTTC,CAISGREGHNEQFF
TRBJ2-7,TRBV20-1,13,TRBD2,NA,TGCAGTGCCGGCGGAGCGGGAAGCTACGAGCAGTACTTC,CSAGGAGSYEQYF
TRBJ1-4,TRBV18,14,TRBD1,many,TGTGCCAGCTCACCGGACAGGGGGTACGAAAAACTGTTTTTT,CASSPDRGYEKLFF
TRBJ2-1,TRBV2,13,NA,NA,TGTGCCAGCAGTGGGAGGACTGGGGAGAGTCAGTTCTTC,CASSGRTGESQFF
TRBJ2-2,TRBV27,15,TRBD2,NA,TGTGCCAGCCTTGGACTAGCGGGTGGGACCGGGGAGCTGTTTTTT,CASLGLAGGTGELFF